This T cell receptor beta chain was identified during a study of human T cells and chemical hapten exposure. Study in general: 0.01% DPC was applied to the upper back in patch tests, which were read at 6 days. Study-wide findings and caveats: Among TCRs, those above 1 in 1000 frequency were unaffected by DPC sensitization.

TCRdb re-derived calls from the RACE reads in MiXCR, one entry per CDR3 protein. Seen here are about 380,000 distinct CDR3 sequences, 4.5% to 6% observed once, and the top ten hold 2.6%. Time point defined: pre-sensitization, week 0. Specified treatment: therapeutic diphenylcyclopropenone sensitization with weekly scalp DPC. This clonotype was seen a handful of times. Its antigen is not identified. The sequenced sample was whole blood, obtained in connection with sensitization to the hapten diphenylcyclopropenone (DPC). The origin of this receptor is a woman between 50 and 59 years old with alopecia areata. Some clones in this sample may be carry-over from other donors' samples.

The CDR3 sequence is CSASDRQGVTDTQYF. In DNA form, the CDR3 reads TGCAGTGCTAGTGATCGGCAGGGGGTCACAGATACGCAGTATTTT. The rearrangement uses TRBV20-1 and TRBJ2-3; 7 bases line up with TRBD1. V lost 3 bases, J lost 2 bases, and 8 bases stayed unmatched. The germline CDR1 and CDR2 sequences are DFQATT and SNEGSKA (reference sequence). CDR3 length: 15 residues.